This T cell receptor (beta chain) came from a study of T cell repertoires in cytomegalovirus infection. Whole-study context: Used in the study were CMV epitopes, some recently identified and HLA-C-restricted, others well-studied and HLA-B-restricted. Matching HLA type, along with CMV infection, was indicated by public TCR beta signatures.

Each CDR3 protein is one row after TCRdb ran MiXCR on the reads. The table has about 89,000 distinct CDR3 sequences, approximately 30% seen once; the top ten hold about 65%. Findings and limits, study-wide: Predominance within the ex vivo response was attributable to HLA-C-restricted CMV-specific TCR beta clonotypes. Of the TCR beta families, the public ones yielded a cumulative frequency that identified carriers of CMV plus the relevant HLA.

CDR1 is SGHRS, CDR2 YFSETQ, per germline. The CDR3 runs to 13 residues. Trimming stripped 4 bases from V and 2 bases from J, with 10 bases between. This clonotype was recorded only once. Its antigen remains unidentified. This clonotype was obtained from a human donor in good health (CMV status not recorded). Some clones in this sample may be carry-over from other donors' samples. Sequenced here: CD8+ T cells from cultured PBMCs, sampled from culture after CMV antigen stimulation. The genes are TRBV5-1 and TRBJ2-7, with a weak D call TRBD1 (5 bases). In nucleotides, the CDR3 is TGCGCCAGCAGCGGAGACAGCGCCTACGAGCAGTACTTC. It codes for CASSGDSAYEQYF. Full variable domain (missing parts from reference TRBV5-1 and TRBJ2-7): KAGVTQTPRYLIKTRGQQVTLSCSPISGHRSVSWYQQTPGQGLQFLFEYFSETQRNKGNFPGRFSGRQFSNSRSEMNVSTLELGDSALYLCASSGDSAYEQYFGPGTRLTVT.